The rows below give T cell receptor beta chains drawn from one sample of a study of chemoradiotherapy in HPV16-positive cancers. The table came from immunoSEQ multiplex PCR; TCRdb's copy has only in-frame clones and leaves some out. The data contain 2,500 to 3,500 clones, 80% to 95% of them singletons. Material: tumor tissue, obtained from a patient who underwent chemoradiotherapy. The receptors originated from a human donor with HPV-associated anogenital cancer. CDR3s include the opening cysteine and the closing phenylalanine or tryptophan. The D gene is left open where the match is weak. Clone size is shown for a subset of rows, as once, few, many or a class of expanded clone.

cdr3_nt,cdr3_aa,d_call,j_call,clone_size,v_call
TGTGCCAGCAGCCGTGGACAGGGGGGGACCGGGGAGCTGTTTTTT,CASSRGQGGTGELFF,TRBD1,TRBJ2-2,.,TRBV11-3
TGTGCCAGCTCACCAGCTAGGACAGGGGACTATGGCTACACCTTC,CASSPARTGDYGYTF,TRBD1,TRBJ1-2,once,TRBV18
TGTGCCAGCAGCTCGGACAGCTACAATGAGCAGTTCTTC,CASSSDSYNEQFF,.,TRBJ2-1,.,TRBV11-3
TGTGCCAGCTCACGGACTAGCGGGAGCACAGATACGCAGTATTTT,CASSRTSGSTDTQYF,TRBD2,TRBJ2-3,.,TRBV18
TGTGCCAGTAGTATCCCCTCCGACGGAACCTCTGGAAACACCATATATTTT,CASSIPSDGTSGNTIYF,.,TRBJ1-3,.,TRBV19
TGTGCCAGCTCAAGGACTAGCGGGGGGGATTACAACCCCAACACAGATACGCAGTATTTT,CASSRTSGGDYNPNTDTQYF,TRBD2,TRBJ2-3,.,TRBV18
TGTGCCAGCAGCTGGCAGGGGAACACTGAAGCTTTCTTT,CASSWQGNTEAFF,.,TRBJ1-1,few,TRBV11-2
TGTGCCAGCAGTGGGGCAGGCCAAAATCAGCCCCAGCATTTT,CASSGAGQNQPQHF,.,TRBJ1-5,.,TRBV2
TGCGCCAGCAGCTTGGGGCAACAGGGGGCGAACACTGAAGCTTTCTTT,CASSLGQQGANTEAFF,TRBD1,TRBJ1-1,.,TRBV5-1
TGCGCCAGCAGCCACGATGCCGGGACGGCTAGCTATGGCTACACCTTC,CASSHDAGTASYGYTF,.,TRBJ1-2,.,TRBV4-3
TGTGCCAGCAGCTCCAGCAATCCCTACAATGAGCAGTTCTTC,CASSSSNPYNEQFF,.,TRBJ2-1,.,TRBV11-1
TGTGCCACCTCAACTGGTCTCTCGGTCCTCGGCTACACCTTC,CATSTGLSVLGYTF,.,TRBJ1-2,.,TRBV15
TGTGCCAGCACCCTTTCGGGCGGGAGAAAAGCTTTCTTT,CASTLSGGRKAFF,.,TRBJ1-1,.,TRBV28
TGTGCCAGCAGGCCCTTCCCTGGGTCACCCCTCCACTTT,CASRPFPGSPLHF,.,TRBJ1-6,.,TRBV28
TGTGCCAGTAGTCGAGGCGGAGATACGCAGTATTTT,CASSRGGDTQYF,.,TRBJ2-3,.,TRBV19
TGTGCCAGCAGCTTAGGAGATACGCAGTATTTT,CASSLGDTQYF,.,TRBJ2-3,once,TRBV11-3
TGTGCCAGAAGCCCTCGGGAGAGGGGGCATGGTTCACCCCTCCACTTT,CARSPRERGHGSPLHF,TRBD1,TRBJ1-6,.,TRBV5-3
TGCAGCGTTGTGGTCACCCGCCACGGCTACACCTTC,CSVVVTRHGYTF,.,TRBJ1-2,.,TRBV29-1
TGTGCCAGCAGCACTGCACAGGGGAGCACCGGGGAGCTGTTTTTT,CASSTAQGSTGELFF,.,TRBJ2-2,.,TRBV21-1
TGTGCCAGCAAATTCTCACAGGGTTGGAACACTGAAGCTTTCTTT,CASKFSQGWNTEAFF,.,TRBJ1-1,.,TRBV6-1
TGTGCCAGCAGCTTAGCGCTCGGTGAAAAACTGTTTTTT,CASSLALGEKLFF,.,TRBJ1-4,.,TRBV7-6
TGCGCCAGCAGCTTGGATCCCGGACCCTCGGGGGCCCAGTACTTC,CASSLDPGPSGAQYF,.,TRBJ2-5,.,TRBV5-1
TGTGCCAGCAGCTTGACGGAATTCGGTGGCTACACCTTC,CASSLTEFGGYTF,.,TRBJ1-2,.,TRBV7-6
TGTGCCAGCAGTGGAGTATGGAGGTCTAGCGGGGCCCGAGAGACCCAGTACTTC,CASSGVWRSSGARETQYF,TRBD2,TRBJ2-5,.,TRBV2
TGTGCCAGTAGTATACTGGCTTCGAACACCGGGGAGCTGTTTTTT,CASSILASNTGELFF,.,TRBJ2-2,.,TRBV19
TGTGCCAGCAACCCTGGGATGAGCACTGAAGCTTTCTTT,CASNPGMSTEAFF,.,TRBJ1-1,.,TRBV7-9
TGCGCCAGCAGCCAAGATACAAGCGGGGGGTACGAGCAGTACTTC,CASSQDTSGGYEQYF,TRBD2,TRBJ2-7,.,TRBV4-3
TGTGCCAGCAGCTTAACGAGAACCGGGGAGCTGTTTTTT,CASSLTRTGELFF,.,TRBJ2-2,once,TRBV11-3
TGTGCCAGCAGTTATAGAAGGGGCCAAGAGACCCAGTACTTC,CASSYRRGQETQYF,.,TRBJ2-5,.,TRBV6-5
TGTGCCAGCAGCCCCGGACAGGTCGGCAACACCGGGGAGCTGTTTTTT,CASSPGQVGNTGELFF,TRBD1,TRBJ2-2,.,TRBV5-4
TGTGCCAGCAGCTTAGTTAGGGGCAGGGTTGGGGACACAGATACGCAGTATTTT,CASSLVRGRVGDTDTQYF,.,TRBJ2-3,.,TRBV11-2
TGTGCCAGCTCGTTCCGAGGGGGGGAAGCTTTCTTT,CASSFRGGEAFF,.,TRBJ1-1,once,TRBV18
TGTGCCAGCAGTTCCTTACTCGAGCGGGCCAAAAACATTCAGTACTTC,CASSSLLERAKNIQYF,.,TRBJ2-4,.,TRBV6-5
TGTGCCAGCAGCCAAGAATTGGTGGGCAGGGCGGGCACTGAAGCTTTCTTT,CASSQELVGRAGTEAFF,.,TRBJ1-1,.,TRBV4-2
TGTGCCAGCAGCCCCTCCGGCGGCTCCTACGAGCAGTACTTC,CASSPSGGSYEQYF,.,TRBJ2-7,.,TRBV7-6
TGTGCCAGCAGCTTAATGCGAACTGGGGGCTACACCTTC,CASSLMRTGGYTF,.,TRBJ1-2,.,TRBV7-2
TGTGCCTGGAGTCCGGGGGGGCGGAACACTGAAGCTTTCTTT,CAWSPGGRNTEAFF,.,TRBJ1-1,.,TRBV30
TGTGCCAGCAGCTTAGCGGTTCTGCTCAACTATGGCTACACCTTC,CASSLAVLLNYGYTF,.,TRBJ1-2,.,TRBV7-9